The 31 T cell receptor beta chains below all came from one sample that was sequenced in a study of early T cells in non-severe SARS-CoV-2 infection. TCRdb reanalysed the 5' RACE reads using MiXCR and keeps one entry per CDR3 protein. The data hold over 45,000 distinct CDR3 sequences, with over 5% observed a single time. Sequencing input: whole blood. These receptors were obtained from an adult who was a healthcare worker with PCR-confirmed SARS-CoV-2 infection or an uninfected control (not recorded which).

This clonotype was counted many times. In nucleotides, the CDR3 is TGTGCCAGCAGCTTAACTCCGATCAGGGAAGTTACAGCTTTCTTT. Translating gives CASSLTPIREVTAFF. This chain joins TRBV11-1 and TRBJ1-1; a possible D gene is TRBD1 (5 bases). The CDR3 is made up of 15 amino acids. The V gene's germline CDR1 is SGHAT and CDR2 FQDESV (reference sequence). V was shortened by 2 bases and J by 10 bases, with 20 bases between the two germline ends. The full variable domain, rest sourced from reference TRBV11-1 and TRBJ1-1, is EAEVAQSPRYKITEKSQAVAFWCDPISGHATLYWYRQILGQGPELLVQFQDESVVDDSQLPKDRFSAERLKGVDSTLKIQPAELGDSAMYLCASSLTPIREVTAFFGQGTRLTVV.

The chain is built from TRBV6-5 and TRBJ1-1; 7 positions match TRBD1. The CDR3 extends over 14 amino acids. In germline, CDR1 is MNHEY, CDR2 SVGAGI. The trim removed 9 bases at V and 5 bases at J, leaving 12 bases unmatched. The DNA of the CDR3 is TGTGCCAGTTACCCCCAGGGGGGAAGGACTGAAGCTTTCTTT. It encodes CASYPQGGRTEAFF.

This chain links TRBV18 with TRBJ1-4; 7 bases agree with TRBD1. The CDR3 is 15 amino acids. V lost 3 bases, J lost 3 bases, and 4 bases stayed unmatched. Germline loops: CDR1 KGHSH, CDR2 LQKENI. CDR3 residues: CASSPEGASNEKLFF. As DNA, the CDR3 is TGTGCCAGCTCACCCGAGGGGGCCTCTAATGAAAAACTGTTTTTT. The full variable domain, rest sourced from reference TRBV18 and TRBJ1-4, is NAGVMQNPRHLVRRRGQEARLRCSPMKGHSHVYWYRQLPEEGLKFMVYLQKENIIDESGMPKERFSAEFPKEGPSILRIQQVVRGDSAAYFCASSPEGASNEKLFFGSGTQLSVL.

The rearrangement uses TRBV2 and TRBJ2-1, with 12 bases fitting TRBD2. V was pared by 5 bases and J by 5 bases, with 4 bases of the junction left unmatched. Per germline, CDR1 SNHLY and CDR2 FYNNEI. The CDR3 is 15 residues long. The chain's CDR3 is CASSRGLAGNNEQFF. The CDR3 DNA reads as TGTGCCAGCAGTAGGGGACTAGCGGGTAACAATGAGCAGTTCTTC.

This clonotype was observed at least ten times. The CDR3 reads CASSLWKTSGTNTGELFF. CDR3 nucleotides: TGTGCCAGCAGCTTATGGAAGACTAGCGGGACGAACACCGGGGAGCTGTTTTTT. The chain recombines TRBV7-6 with TRBJ2-2; 11 nucleotides align to TRBD2. Germline CDR1 SGHVS, CDR2 FNYEAQ. The CDR3 runs 18 residues. V shed 2 bases and J 0 bases; nucleotides not matched to a gene: 5.

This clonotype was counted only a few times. This CDR3 reads CASSLTGTATGELFF. In DNA, the CDR3 is TGTGCCAGCAGTCTCACCGGGACAGCCACCGGGGAGCTGTTTTTT. The chain uses TRBV28 and TRBJ2-2; the match to TRBD1 covers 7 bases. The CDR3 totals 15 residues. V shed 5 bases, J shed 4 bases, and the junction held 7 bases outside the gene matches. Germline V gives CDR1 MDHEN, CDR2 SYDVKM.

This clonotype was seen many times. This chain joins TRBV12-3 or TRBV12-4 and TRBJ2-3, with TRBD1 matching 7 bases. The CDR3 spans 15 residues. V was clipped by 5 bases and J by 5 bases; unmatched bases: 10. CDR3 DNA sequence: TGTGCCAGCAGTCCGGGACAGTACGGTGGAGATACGCAGTATTTT. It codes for CASSPGQYGGDTQYF.

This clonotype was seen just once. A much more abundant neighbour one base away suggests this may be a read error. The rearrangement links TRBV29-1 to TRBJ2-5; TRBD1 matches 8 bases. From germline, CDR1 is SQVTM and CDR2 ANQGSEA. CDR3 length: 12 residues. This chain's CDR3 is CGVVQGVETQYF. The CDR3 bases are TGCGGCGTTGTACAGGGGGTGGAGACCCAGTACTTC.

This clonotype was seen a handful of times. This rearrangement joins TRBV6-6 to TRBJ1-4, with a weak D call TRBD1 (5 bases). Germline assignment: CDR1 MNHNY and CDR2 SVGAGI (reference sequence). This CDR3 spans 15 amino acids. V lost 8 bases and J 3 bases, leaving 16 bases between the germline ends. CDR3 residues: CASLLGEAANEKLFF. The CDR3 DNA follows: TGTGCCAGCCTCCTAGGGGAAGCGGCTAATGAAAAACTGTTTTTT.

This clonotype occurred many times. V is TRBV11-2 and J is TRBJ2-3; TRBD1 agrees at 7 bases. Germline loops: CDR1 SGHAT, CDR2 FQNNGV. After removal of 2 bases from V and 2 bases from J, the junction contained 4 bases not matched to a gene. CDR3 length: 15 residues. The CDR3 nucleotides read TGTGCCAGCAGCTTACAGGGACAGCTCACAGATACGCAGTATTTT. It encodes CASSLQGQLTDTQYF.

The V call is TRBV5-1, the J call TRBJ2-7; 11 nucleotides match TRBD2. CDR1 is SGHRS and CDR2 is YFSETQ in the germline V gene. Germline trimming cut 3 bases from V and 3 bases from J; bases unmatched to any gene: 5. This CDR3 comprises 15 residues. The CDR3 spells CASSSKGLAVYEQYF. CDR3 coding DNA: TGCGCCAGCAGCTCCAAGGGACTAGCGGTCTACGAGCAGTACTTC.

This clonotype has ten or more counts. CDR3 region: CASSLVSDTEAFF. The CDR3 DNA reads as TGTGCCAGCAGTTTGGTTTCAGACACTGAAGCTTTCTTT. The chain employs TRBV12-3 or TRBV12-4 and TRBJ1-1, with D unclear. Deletions cut 3 bases from V and 3 bases from J, with 8 bases between. CDR3 size: 13 residues.

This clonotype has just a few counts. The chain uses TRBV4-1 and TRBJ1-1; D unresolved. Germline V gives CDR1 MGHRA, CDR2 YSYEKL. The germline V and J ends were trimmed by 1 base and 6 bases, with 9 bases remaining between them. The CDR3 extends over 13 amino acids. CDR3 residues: CASSQGGRPEAFF. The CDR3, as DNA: TGCGCCAGCAGCCAAGGCGGGCGTCCTGAAGCTTTCTTT.

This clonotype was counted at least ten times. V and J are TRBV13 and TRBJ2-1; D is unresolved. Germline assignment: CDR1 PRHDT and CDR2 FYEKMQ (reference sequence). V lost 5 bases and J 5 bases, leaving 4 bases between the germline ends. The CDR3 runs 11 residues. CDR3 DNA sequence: TGTGCCAGCAGCGCCAACAATGAGCAGTTCTTC. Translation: CASSANNEQFF.

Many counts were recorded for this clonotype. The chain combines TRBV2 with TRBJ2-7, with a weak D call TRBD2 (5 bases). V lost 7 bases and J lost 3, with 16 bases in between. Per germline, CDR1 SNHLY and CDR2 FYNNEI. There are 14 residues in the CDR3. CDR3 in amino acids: CASIDRRTGYEQYF. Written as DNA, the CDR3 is TGTGCCAGCATCGATCGGAGGACGGGCTACGAGCAGTACTTC.

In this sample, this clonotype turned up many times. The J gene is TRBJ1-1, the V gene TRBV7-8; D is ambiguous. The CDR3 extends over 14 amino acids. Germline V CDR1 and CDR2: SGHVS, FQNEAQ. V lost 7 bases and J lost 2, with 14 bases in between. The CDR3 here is CASNTSPRNTEAFF. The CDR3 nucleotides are TGTGCCAGCAATACTTCCCCTCGCAACACTGAAGCTTTCTTT.

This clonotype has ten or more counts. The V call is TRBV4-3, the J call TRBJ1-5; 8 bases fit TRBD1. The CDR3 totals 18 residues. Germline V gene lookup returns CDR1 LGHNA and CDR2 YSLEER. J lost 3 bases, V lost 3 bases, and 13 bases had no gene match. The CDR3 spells CASSQRSGRGRVNQPQHF. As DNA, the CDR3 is TGCGCCAGCAGCCAGAGGTCGGGCAGGGGGCGGGTCAATCAGCCCCAGCATTTT.

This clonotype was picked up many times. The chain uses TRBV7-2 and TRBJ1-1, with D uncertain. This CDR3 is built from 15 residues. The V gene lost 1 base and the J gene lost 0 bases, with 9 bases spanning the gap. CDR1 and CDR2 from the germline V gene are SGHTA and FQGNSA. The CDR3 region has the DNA TGTGCCAGCAGCTTAGAGGCAGGATTGAACACTGAAGCTTTCTTT. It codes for CASSLEAGLNTEAFF.

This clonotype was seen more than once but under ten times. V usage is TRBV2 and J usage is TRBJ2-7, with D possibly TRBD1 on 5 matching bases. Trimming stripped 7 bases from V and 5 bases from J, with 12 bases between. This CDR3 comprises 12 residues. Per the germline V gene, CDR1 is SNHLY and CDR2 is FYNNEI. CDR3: CASMFRGDEQYF. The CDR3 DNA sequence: TGTGCCAGCATGTTTAGGGGCGACGAGCAGTACTTC.

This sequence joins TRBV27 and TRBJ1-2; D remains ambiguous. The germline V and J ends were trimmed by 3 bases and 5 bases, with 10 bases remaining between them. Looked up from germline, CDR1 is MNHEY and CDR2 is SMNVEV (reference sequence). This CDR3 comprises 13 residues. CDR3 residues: CASSFSSRYGYTF. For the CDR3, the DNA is TGTGCCAGCAGTTTTAGTAGCCGTTATGGCTACACCTTC.

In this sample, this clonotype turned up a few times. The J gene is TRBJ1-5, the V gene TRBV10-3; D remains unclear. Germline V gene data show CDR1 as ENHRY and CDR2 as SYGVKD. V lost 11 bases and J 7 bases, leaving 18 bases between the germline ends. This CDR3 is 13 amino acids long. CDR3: CASAPSNGQPQHF. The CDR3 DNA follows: TGTGCCTCAGCCCCCAGCAACGGGCAGCCCCAGCATTTT.

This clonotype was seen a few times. The CDR3 DNA follows: TGTGCCAGCAGTCCCCGAGCGGGGGGGCCTACGCAGTATTTT. Its translation: CASSPRAGGPTQYF. This chain joins TRBV27 and TRBJ2-3; 10 bases agree with TRBD2. CDR3 length: 14 residues. Trimming removed 5 bases from V and 8 bases from J; junction bases left unmatched: 7. Looked up from germline, CDR1 is MNHEY and CDR2 is SMNVEV (reference sequence).

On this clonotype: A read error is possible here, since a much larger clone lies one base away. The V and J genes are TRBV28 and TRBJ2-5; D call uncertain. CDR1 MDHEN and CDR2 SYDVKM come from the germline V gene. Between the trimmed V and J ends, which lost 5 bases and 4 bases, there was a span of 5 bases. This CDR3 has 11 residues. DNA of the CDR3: TGTGCCAGCAGTATGGGAGAGACCCAGTACTTC. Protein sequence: CASSMGETQYF.

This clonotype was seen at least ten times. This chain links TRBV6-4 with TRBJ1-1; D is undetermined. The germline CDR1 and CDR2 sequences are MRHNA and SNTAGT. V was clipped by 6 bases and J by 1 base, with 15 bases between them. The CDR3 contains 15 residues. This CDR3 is CASSPEGGSNTEAFF. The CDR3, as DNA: TGTGCCAGCAGCCCTGAGGGAGGATCGAACACTGAAGCTTTCTTT.

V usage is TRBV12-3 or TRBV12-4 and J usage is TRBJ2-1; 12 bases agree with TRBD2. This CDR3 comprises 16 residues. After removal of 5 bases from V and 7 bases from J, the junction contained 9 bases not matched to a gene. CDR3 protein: CASSPEGLAGKNEQFF. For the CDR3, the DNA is TGTGCCAGCAGTCCAGAAGGACTAGCGGGGAAGAATGAGCAGTTCTTC.

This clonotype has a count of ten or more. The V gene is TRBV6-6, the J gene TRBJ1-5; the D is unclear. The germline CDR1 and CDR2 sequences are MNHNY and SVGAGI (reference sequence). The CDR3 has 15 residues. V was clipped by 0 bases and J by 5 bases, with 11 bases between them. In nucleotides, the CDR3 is TGTGCCAGCAGTTACTCGAGGTTACGCGATCAGCCCCAGCATTTT. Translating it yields CASSYSRLRDQPQHF.

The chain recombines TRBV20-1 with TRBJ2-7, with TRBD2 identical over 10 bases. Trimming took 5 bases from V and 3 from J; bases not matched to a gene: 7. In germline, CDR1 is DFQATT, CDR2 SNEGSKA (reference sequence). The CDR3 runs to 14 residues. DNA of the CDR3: TGCAGTGCTTGGAAAGCGGGAGGGCTCTACGAGCAGTACTTC. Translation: CSAWKAGGLYEQYF.

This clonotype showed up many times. This CDR3 reads CAWSSGQSYEQYF. CDR3 nucleotides: TGTGCCTGGAGTAGCGGACAGTCCTACGAGCAGTACTTC. The chain couples TRBV30 to TRBJ2-7, with D possibly being TRBD1 (6 bases). Germline V gives CDR1 GTSNPN, CDR2 SVGIG (reference sequence). V was clipped by 2 bases and J by 1 base, with 9 bases between them. CDR3 length: 13 residues.

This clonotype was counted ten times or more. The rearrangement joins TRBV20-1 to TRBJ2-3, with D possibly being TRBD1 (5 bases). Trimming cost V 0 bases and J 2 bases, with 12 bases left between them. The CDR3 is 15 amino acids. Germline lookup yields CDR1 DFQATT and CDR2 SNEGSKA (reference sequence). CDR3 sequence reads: CSARDLGRNTDTQYF. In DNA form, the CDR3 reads TGCAGTGCTAGAGATCTGGGGCGGAACACAGATACGCAGTATTTT.

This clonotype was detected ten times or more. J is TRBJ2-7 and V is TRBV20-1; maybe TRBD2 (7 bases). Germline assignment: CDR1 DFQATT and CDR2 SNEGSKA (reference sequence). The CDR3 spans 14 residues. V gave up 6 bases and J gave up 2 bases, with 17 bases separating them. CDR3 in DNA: TGCAGTGCCCGTGGGGGGGCGCTGACCTACGAGCAGTACTTC. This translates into CSARGGALTYEQYF.

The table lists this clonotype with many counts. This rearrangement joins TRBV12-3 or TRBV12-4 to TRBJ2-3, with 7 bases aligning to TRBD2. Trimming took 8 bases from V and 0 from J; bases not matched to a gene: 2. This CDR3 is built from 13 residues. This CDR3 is CASGRASTDTQYF. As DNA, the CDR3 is TGTGCCAGCGGGAGGGCGAGCACAGATACGCAGTATTTT.